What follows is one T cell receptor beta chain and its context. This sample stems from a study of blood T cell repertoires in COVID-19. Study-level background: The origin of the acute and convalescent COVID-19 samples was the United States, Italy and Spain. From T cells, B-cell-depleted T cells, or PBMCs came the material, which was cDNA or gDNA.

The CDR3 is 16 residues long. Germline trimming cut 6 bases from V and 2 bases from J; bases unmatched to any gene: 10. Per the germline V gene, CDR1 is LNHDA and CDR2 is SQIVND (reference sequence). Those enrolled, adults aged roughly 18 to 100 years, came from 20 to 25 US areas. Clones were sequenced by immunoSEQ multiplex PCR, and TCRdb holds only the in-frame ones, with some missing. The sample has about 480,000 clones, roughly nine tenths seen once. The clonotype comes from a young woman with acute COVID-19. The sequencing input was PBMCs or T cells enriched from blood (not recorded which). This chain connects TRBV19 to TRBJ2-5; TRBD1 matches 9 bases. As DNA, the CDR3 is TGTGCCAGTAGGGAGTCCGGGACAGGGTGGCAAGAGACCCAGTACTTC. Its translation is CASRESGTGWQETQYF.